The clone carrying this T cell receptor (beta chain) has a count of ten or more. Amplification of TCR beta CDR3 regions was performed using RNA transcripts as template. First-round RT-PCR of the TCR CDR3 relied on the HTBI primer set. A single record per CDR3 protein comes from TCRdb applying MiXCR to the multiplex PCR reads. The table has roughly 700,000 distinct CDR3 sequences, 30% to 40% seen once; the top ten hold roughly 30%. This sample was taken from a study of T cells in Graves' hyperthyroidism and ophthalmopathy. V was pared by 5 bases and J by 2 bases, with 12 bases between. Looked up from germline, CDR1 is SEHNR and CDR2 is FQNEAQ (reference sequence). The CDR3 has 14 amino acids.

The chain employs TRBV7-9 and TRBJ2-5, with D possibly TRBD1 on 6 matching bases. The specimen sequenced was blood. The TCR was taken from a woman in her thirties or forties with Graves' hyperthyroidism. The CDR3 DNA follows: TGTGCCAGCAGCCAACAGGGCTGGCAAGAGACCCAGTACTTC. Residues: CASSQQGWQETQYF.